The source of this TCR beta chain is a study of T-cell reconstitution after alpha-beta-depleted transplantation in children. Points from the study as a whole: One year post-transplant, T-cell counts and diversity were largely derived from T cells produced anew. Several patients had high TCRbeta diversity at day 60; it came from surviving recipient T cells and thymic progenitors. The origin of alpha-beta T cells about two months after transplant was reportedly several hundred expanded graft clones.

Researchers prepared the TCRbeta library using unique molecular identifiers, the study reports. TCRdb recomputed calls from the PCR reads with MiXCR, one row per CDR3 protein. The sample holds approximately 1,000,000 distinct CDR3 sequences, about 29% seen once. This clonotype was recorded a few times. Its target is not known. The sample was PBMCs, mostly from graft donor cells, taken 360 days after TCRalphabeta/CD19-depleted stem cell transplant. The TCR sequence derives from a boy under two years old who had a stem cell transplant for SCID, so the T cells may come from the graft donor.

The CDR3 DNA reads TGTGCCAGCAGTCAAACCGGGACAGGGTTCTACGAGCAGTACTTC. This translates into CASSQTGTGFYEQYF. The chain is built from TRBV12-3 or TRBV12-4 and TRBJ2-7; 9 positions agree with TRBD1. The CDR3 is 15 amino acids. The V segment lost 5 bases and the J segment 3 bases; nucleotides outside the gene matches: 8.